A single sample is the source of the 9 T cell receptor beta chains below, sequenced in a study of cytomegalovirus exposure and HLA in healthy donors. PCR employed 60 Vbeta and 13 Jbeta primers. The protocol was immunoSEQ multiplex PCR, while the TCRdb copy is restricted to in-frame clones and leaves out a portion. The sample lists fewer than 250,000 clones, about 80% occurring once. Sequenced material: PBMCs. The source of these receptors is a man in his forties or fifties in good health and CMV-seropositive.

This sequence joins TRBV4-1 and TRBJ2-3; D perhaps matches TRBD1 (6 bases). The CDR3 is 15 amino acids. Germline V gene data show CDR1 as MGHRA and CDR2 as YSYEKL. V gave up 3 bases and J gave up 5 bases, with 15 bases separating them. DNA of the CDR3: TGCGCCAGCAGCCAGGGCCCTCAGGGGATAGATACGCAGTATTTT. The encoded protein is CASSQGPQGIDTQYF.

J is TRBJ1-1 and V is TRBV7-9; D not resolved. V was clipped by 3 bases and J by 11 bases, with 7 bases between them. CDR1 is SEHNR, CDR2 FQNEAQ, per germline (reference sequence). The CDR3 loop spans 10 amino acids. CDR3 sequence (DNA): TGTGCCAGCAGCTTTGGGCGCGCTTTCTTT. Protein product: CASSFGRAFF.

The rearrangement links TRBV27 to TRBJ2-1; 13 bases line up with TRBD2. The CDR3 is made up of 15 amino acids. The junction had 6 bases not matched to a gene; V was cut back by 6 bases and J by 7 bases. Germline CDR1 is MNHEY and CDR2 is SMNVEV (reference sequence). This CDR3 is CASSPMGLAGNEQFF. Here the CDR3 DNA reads TGTGCCAGCAGCCCGATGGGACTAGCGGGAAATGAGCAGTTCTTC.

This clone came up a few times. CDR3 protein: CASGVGARNTEAFF. DNA of the CDR3: TGTGCTAGTGGGGTGGGGGCGCGGAACACTGAAGCTTTCTTT. The chain couples TRBV12-5 to TRBJ1-1; tentative D call: TRBD1 (6 bases). The ends were cut back, 6 bases at V and 1 base at J, with 12 bases in the middle. Germline CDR1 is LGHNT and CDR2 is FRNRAP. This CDR3 is 14 amino acids long.

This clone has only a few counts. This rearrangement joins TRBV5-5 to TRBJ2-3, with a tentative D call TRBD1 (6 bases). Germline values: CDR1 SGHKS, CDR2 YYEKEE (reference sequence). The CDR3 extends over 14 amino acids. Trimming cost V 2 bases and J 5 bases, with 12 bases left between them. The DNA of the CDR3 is TGTGCCAGCAGCTTCGGACAGACTGTAGATACGCAGTATTTT. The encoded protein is CASSFGQTVDTQYF.

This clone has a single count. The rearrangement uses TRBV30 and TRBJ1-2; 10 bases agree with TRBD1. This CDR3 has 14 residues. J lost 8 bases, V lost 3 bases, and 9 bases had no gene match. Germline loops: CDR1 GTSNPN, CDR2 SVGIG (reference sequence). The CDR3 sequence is CAWSPGQGWWGYTF. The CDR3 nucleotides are TGTGCCTGGAGCCCGGGACAGGGGTGGTGGGGCTACACCTTC.

The CDR3 nucleotides read TGTGCCAGCAGCTTAGTGCTAGCGCGAAACAATGAGCAGTTCTTC. This translates into CASSLVLARNNEQFF. The chain employs TRBV7-9 and TRBJ2-1, with D possibly being TRBD2 (6 bases). Trimming left V 1 base short and J 5 bases short, with 12 bases between. Germline CDR1 SEHNR, CDR2 FQNEAQ (reference sequence). The CDR3 length is 15 residues.

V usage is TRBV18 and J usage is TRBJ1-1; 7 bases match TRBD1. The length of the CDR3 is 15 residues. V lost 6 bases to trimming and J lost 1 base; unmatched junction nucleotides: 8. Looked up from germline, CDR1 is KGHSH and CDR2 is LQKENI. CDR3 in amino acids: CASSSDRVPNTEAFF. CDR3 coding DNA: TGTGCCAGCTCGTCAGACAGGGTTCCGAACACTGAAGCTTTCTTT.

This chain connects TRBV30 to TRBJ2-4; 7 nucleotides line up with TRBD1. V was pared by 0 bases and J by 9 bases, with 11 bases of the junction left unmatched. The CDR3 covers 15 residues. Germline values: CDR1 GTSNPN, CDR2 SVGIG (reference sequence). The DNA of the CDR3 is TGTGCCTGGAGTGTCTACGGGACAGCCCAATCCATTCAGTACTTC. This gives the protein CAWSVYGTAQSIQYF.